The 18 T cell receptor beta chains listed next were all sequenced from one sample in a study of blood T cell repertoires in COVID-19. The data were produced by immunoSEQ multiplex PCR, yet TCRdb's version contains in-frame clones alone and is incomplete. The sample has tens of thousands of clones; roughly three quarters are singletons. Sequences were obtained from peripheral blood. The receptors were sampled from a woman of 80 years or more with acute or convalescent COVID-19.

The V call is TRBV18, the J call TRBJ1-1; weak D call: TRBD1 (6 bases). V gave up 4 bases and J gave up 3 bases, with 12 bases separating them. This CDR3 comprises 14 residues. Per the germline V gene, CDR1 is KGHSH and CDR2 is LQKENI. The CDR3 DNA is TGTGCCAGCTCACGCATAGGGGGAGACACTGAAGCTTTCTTT. It yields the protein CASSRIGGDTEAFF.

J is TRBJ2-5 and V is TRBV7-2; 10 nucleotides align to TRBD2. The CDR3 has 16 amino acids. Per germline, CDR1 SGHTA and CDR2 FQGNSA. V lost 5 bases, J lost 3 bases, and 9 bases stayed unmatched. DNA for the CDR3: TGTGCCAGCAGCGTTATGGGAGGACTAGCGGAAGAGACCCAGTACTTC. This sequence encodes CASSVMGGLAEETQYF.

The rearrangement joins TRBV5-4 to TRBJ2-7; 8 bases agree with TRBD2. Germline lookup yields CDR1 SGHNT and CDR2 YYREEE (reference sequence). There are 12 residues in the CDR3. Losses at the gene ends were 10 bases for V and 5 bases for J; bases not matched to a gene: 8. For the CDR3, the DNA is TGTGCCGGGCCCCCACTAGCGGACGAGCAGTACTTC. Amino acids: CAGPPLADEQYF.

V usage is TRBV30 and J usage is TRBJ1-4; TRBD1 aligns across 8 bases. The CDR3 runs 15 residues. Unmatched junction bases numbered 9, after V lost 8 bases and J lost 1 base. Germline assignment: CDR1 GTSNPN and CDR2 SVGIG (reference sequence). CDR3 in DNA: TGTGCCCTGGACAGGGTGGGGGGAACTAATGAAAAACTGTTTTTT. Its translation: CALDRVGGTNEKLFF. Filled out from reference TRBV30 and TRBJ1-4, the complete variable domain reads SQTIHQWPATLVQPVGSPLSLECTVEGTSNPNLYWYRQAAGRGLQLLFYSVGIGQISSEVPQNLSASRPQDRQFILSSKKLLLSDSGFYLCALDRVGGTNEKLFFGSGTQLSVL.

This rearrangement joins TRBV7-2 to TRBJ2-7, with TRBD2 matching 11 bases. V gave up 1 base and J gave up 0 bases; unmatched junction bases: 2. CDR3 length: 16 residues. Germline CDR1 and CDR2: SGHTA and FQGNSA. DNA for the CDR3: TGTGCCAGCAGCTTAGGAGGGACTAGCGGCTCCTACGAGCAGTACTTC. This codes for CASSLGGTSGSYEQYF.

This clone has a handful of counts. The rearrangement links TRBV30 to TRBJ1-3; no reliable D call. The CDR3 sequence is 14 residues long. Germline V gene lookup returns CDR1 GTSNPN and CDR2 SVGIG (reference sequence). V was pared by 4 bases and J by 4 bases, with 14 bases between. In DNA, the CDR3 is TGTGCCTGGACACGTAGATCCCTGGGAAACACCATATATTTT. Its translation: CAWTRRSLGNTIYF. Full variable domain (rest looked up from reference TRBV30 and TRBJ1-3): SQTIHQWPATLVQPVGSPLSLECTVEGTSNPNLYWYRQAAGRGLQLLFYSVGIGQISSEVPQNLSASRPQDRQFILSSKKLLLSDSGFYLCAWTRRSLGNTIYFGEGSWLTVV.

The chain recombines TRBV18 with TRBJ1-4; 9 bases are shared with TRBD1. V shed 2 bases and J 8 bases; nucleotides not matched to a gene: 9. This CDR3 spans 16 amino acids. Germline-derived CDR1 and CDR2 are KGHSH and LQKENI. The CDR3 nucleotides are TGTGCCAGCTCACCAACAGGGGGCGCCCCGGGGGAAAAACTGTTTTTT. Residues: CASSPTGGAPGEKLFF.

The V gene is TRBV5-1, the J gene TRBJ1-1; D might be TRBD1 (5 bases). This CDR3 has 14 residues. Trimming took 4 bases from V and 2 from J, leaving 12 bases between them. Germline-derived CDR1 and CDR2 are SGHRS and YFSETQ. CDR3 sequence reads: CASSHGGANTEAFF. The DNA for the CDR3 is TGCGCCAGCAGCCACGGAGGGGCTAACACTGAAGCTTTCTTT. The entire variable domain, with the rest obtained from reference TRBV5-1 and TRBJ1-1, is as follows: KAGVTQTPRYLIKTRGQQVTLSCSPISGHRSVSWYQQTPGQGLQFLFEYFSETQRNKGNFPGRFSGRQFSNSRSEMNVSTLELGDSALYLCASSHGGANTEAFFGQGTRLTVV.

This rearrangement joins TRBV19 to TRBJ2-7; D is possibly TRBD1 (6 bases). V lost 1 base and J 5 bases, leaving 12 bases between the germline ends. Looked up from germline, CDR1 is LNHDA and CDR2 is SQIVND (reference sequence). CDR3 length equals 14 residues. The CDR3 coding sequence is TGTGCCAGTAGTATAGGAACAGGGAGTAACGAGCAGTACTTC. As protein: CASSIGTGSNEQYF.

This clone was counted once. A read error is possible here, since a much larger clone lies one base away. The chain uses TRBV9 and TRBJ1-1; tentatively, D is TRBD1 (5 bases). Germline V gives CDR1 SGDLS, CDR2 YYNGEE. The CDR3 sequence is 13 residues long. The germline V and J ends were trimmed by 4 bases and 1 base, with 8 bases remaining between them. CDR3 residues: CASSFGQNTEAFF. DNA of the CDR3: TGTGCCAGCAGCTTCGGACAGAACACTGAAGCTTTCTTT. Using reference TRBV9 and TRBJ1-1 for the parts outside the CDR3, the full variable domain is DSGVTQTPKHLITATGQRVTLRCSPRSGDLSVYWYQQSLDQGLQFLIQYYNGEERAKGNILERFSAQQFPDLHSELNLSSLELGDSALYFCASSFGQNTEAFFGQGTRLTVV.

V is TRBV25-1 and J is TRBJ2-3; 10 nucleotides match TRBD2. After removal of 3 bases from V and 5 bases from J, the junction contained 5 bases not matched to a gene. The CDR3 extends over 15 amino acids. Germline lookup yields CDR1 MGHDK and CDR2 SYGVNS. CDR3 DNA sequence: TGTGCCAGCAGTGATAGGAGCGGGGGGGGAGATACGCAGTATTTT. Translated: CASSDRSGGGDTQYF.

Only one count was recorded for this clone. The gene calls are TRBV3-1 (or the pseudogene TRBV3-2) and TRBJ2-2; 14 bases fit TRBD2. J lost 4 bases, V lost 3 bases, and 1 base had no gene match. The CDR3 consists of 16 residues. CDR1 LGHDT and CDR2 YNNKEL come from the germline V gene (reference sequence). In DNA form, the CDR3 reads TGTGCCAGCAGCCAGGGACTAGCGGGAGCCACCGGGGAGCTGTTTTTT. Protein sequence: CASSQGLAGATGELFF.

This chain joins TRBV7-3 and TRBJ2-1; TRBD2 agrees at 11 bases. Germline assignment: CDR1 SGHTA and CDR2 FQGTGA. CDR3 length: 15 residues. J gave up 2 bases and V 5 bases, and 2 bases lay outside the gene matches. The CDR3 nucleotides are TGTGCCAGCAGCGAGGGACTAGCGGCCTACAATGAGCAGTTCTTC. This codes for CASSEGLAAYNEQFF.

The gene calls are TRBV3-1 (or the pseudogene TRBV3-2) and TRBJ1-2, with 9 bases identical to TRBD1. CDR3 size: 14 residues. Trimming took 4 bases from V and 7 from J; bases not matched to a gene: 7. Per germline, CDR1 LGHDT and CDR2 YNNKEL (reference sequence). The CDR3 reads CASSLTGGGPGYTF. Written as DNA, the CDR3 is TGTGCCAGCAGCCTTACAGGGGGCGGACCTGGCTACACCTTC.

This rearrangement joins TRBV6-5 to TRBJ1-5; D is unresolved. With 0 bases removed from V and 12 bases from J, the gap between germline ends came to 6 bases. CDR3 length equals 11 residues. The germline gives CDR1 MNHEY, CDR2 SVGAGI. CDR3 sequence: CASSYSGVQHF. CDR3 DNA sequence: TGTGCCAGCAGTTACTCGGGAGTCCAGCATTTT.

The J gene is TRBJ2-3, the V gene TRBV7-8; 9 bases match TRBD2. The CDR3 has 15 amino acids. The V gene end was trimmed by 10 bases and the J gene end by 5 bases; junction bases not matched to a gene: 13. Looked up from germline, CDR1 is SGHVS and CDR2 is FQNEAQ. The CDR3 is CAIITSSGSGDTQYF. The CDR3 DNA follows: TGTGCCATCATAACCAGTAGCGGGAGTGGAGATACGCAGTATTTT.

CDR3 loop: CASSTRLAGGSYNEQFF. CDR3 nucleotides: TGTGCCAGCAGCACCCGACTAGCGGGAGGATCCTACAATGAGCAGTTCTTC. The V gene is TRBV5-4, the J gene TRBJ2-1; TRBD2 agrees at 13 bases. The CDR3 has 17 residues. J lost 1 base, V lost 4 bases, and 5 bases had no gene match. Germline V gene sequence: CDR1 SGHNT, CDR2 YYREEE (reference sequence).

This clone was observed a handful of times. The chain employs TRBV27 and TRBJ1-1; TRBD1 agrees at 7 bases. The CDR3 totals 14 residues. The germline CDR1 and CDR2 sequences are MNHEY and SMNVEV (reference sequence). V gave up 5 bases and J gave up 4 bases; unmatched junction bases: 7. The CDR3 DNA sequence: TGTGCCAGCAGTGCATGGACAGGTTCCACTGAAGCTTTCTTT. It is translated as CASSAWTGSTEAFF.